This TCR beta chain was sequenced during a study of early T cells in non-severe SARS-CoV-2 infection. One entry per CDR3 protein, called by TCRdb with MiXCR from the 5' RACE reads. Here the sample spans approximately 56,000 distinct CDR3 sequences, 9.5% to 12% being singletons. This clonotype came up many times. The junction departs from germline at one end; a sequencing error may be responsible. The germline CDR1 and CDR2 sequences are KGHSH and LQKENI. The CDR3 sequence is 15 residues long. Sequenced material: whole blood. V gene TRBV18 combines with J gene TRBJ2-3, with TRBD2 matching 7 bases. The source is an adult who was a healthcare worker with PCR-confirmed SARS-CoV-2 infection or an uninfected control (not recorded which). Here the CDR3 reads CASSPLATSTDTQYF. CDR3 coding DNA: TGTGCCAGCTCGCCACTAGCGACTAGCACAGATACGCAGTATTTT.